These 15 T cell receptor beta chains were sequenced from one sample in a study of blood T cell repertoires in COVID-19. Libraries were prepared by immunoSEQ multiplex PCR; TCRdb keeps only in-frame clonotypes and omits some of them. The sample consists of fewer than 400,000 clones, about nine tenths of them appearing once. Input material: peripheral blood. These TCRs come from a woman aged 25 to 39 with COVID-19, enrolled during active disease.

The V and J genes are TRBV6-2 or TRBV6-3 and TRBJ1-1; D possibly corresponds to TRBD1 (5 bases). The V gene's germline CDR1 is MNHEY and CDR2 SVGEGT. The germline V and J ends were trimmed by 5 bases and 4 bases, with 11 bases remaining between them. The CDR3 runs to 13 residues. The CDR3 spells CASSPGRGTEAFF. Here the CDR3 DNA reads TGTGCCAGCAGTCCGGGGAGGGGCACTGAAGCTTTCTTT.

CDR3 region: CASSFRRDRTEAFF. The DNA for the CDR3 is TGTGCCAGCAGTTTCCGCAGGGATCGCACTGAAGCTTTCTTT. The rearrangement joins TRBV28 to TRBJ1-1, with D possibly matching TRBD1 (5 bases). The CDR3 totals 14 residues. Germline values: CDR1 MDHEN, CDR2 SYDVKM. Trimming pared 3 bases from V and 4 bases from J, leaving 12 bases between.

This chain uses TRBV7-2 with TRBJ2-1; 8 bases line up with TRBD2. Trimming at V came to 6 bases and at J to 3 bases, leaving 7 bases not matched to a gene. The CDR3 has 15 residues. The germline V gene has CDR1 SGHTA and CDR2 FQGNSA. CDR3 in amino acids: CASSSAGAYYNEQFF. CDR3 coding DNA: TGTGCCAGCAGTTCAGCGGGGGCTTACTACAATGAGCAGTTCTTC.

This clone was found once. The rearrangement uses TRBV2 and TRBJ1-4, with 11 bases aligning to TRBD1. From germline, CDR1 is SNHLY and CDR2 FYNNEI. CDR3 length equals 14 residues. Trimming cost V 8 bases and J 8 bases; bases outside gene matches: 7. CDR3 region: CASSSGQGGEKLFF. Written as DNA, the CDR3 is TGTGCCAGCTCTTCGGGACAGGGGGGAGAAAAACTGTTTTTT.

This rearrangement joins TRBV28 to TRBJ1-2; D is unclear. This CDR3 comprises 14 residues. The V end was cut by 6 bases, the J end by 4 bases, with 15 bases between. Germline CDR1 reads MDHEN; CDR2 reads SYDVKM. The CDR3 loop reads CASRTNGVSYGYTF. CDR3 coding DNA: TGTGCCAGCAGGACGAACGGGGTTAGCTATGGCTACACCTTC.

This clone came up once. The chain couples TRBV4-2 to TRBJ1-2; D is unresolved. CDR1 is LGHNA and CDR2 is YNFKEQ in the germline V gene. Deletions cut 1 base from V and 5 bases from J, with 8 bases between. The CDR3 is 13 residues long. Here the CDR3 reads CASSQGERYGYTF. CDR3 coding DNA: TGTGCCAGCAGCCAAGGCGAACGGTATGGCTACACCTTC.

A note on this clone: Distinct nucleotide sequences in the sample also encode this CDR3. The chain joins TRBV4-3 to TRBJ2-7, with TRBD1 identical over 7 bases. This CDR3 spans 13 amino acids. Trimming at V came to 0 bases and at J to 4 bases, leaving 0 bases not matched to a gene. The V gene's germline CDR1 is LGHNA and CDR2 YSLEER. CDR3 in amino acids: CASSQDRGYEQYF. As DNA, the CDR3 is TGCGCCAGCAGCCAAGACAGGGGGTACGAGCAGTACTTC.

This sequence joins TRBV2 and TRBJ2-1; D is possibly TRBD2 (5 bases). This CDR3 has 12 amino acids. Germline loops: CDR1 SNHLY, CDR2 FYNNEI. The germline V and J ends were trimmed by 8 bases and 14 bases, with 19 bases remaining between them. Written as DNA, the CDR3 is TGTGCCAGCGGGAGTAGTGAGCCCCCGGAGTTCTTC. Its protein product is CASGSSEPPEFF. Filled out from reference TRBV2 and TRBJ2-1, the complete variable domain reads EPEVTQTPSHQVTQMGQEVILRCVPISNHLYFYWYRQILGQKVEFLVSFYNNEISEKSEIFDDQFSVERPDGSNFTLKIRSTKLEDSAMYFCASGSSEPPEFFGPGTRLTVL.

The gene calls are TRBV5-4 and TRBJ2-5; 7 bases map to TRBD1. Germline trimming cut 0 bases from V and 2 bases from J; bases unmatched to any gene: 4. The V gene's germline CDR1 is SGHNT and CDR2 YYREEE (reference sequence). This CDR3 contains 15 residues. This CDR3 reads CASSLEGGRQETQYF. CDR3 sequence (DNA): TGTGCCAGCAGCTTGGAAGGGGGCAGGCAAGAGACCCAGTACTTC.

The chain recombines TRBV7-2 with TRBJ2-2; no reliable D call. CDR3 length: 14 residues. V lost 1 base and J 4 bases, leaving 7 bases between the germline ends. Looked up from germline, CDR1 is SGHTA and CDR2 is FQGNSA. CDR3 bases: TGTGCCAGCAGCTTAGGACTTTTCACCGGGGAGCTGTTTTTT. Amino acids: CASSLGLFTGELFF.

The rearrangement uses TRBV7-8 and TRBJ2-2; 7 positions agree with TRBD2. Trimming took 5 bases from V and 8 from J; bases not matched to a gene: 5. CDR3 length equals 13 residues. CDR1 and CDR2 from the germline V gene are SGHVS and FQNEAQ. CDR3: CASSTLAAGELFF. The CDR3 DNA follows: TGTGCCAGCAGCACTCTAGCGGCGGGGGAGCTGTTTTTT.

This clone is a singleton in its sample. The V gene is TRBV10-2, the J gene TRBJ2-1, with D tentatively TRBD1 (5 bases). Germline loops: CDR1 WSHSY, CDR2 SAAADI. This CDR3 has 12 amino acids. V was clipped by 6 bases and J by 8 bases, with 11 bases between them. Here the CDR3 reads CASSSLGDEQFF. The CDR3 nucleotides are TGCGCCAGCAGCTCCCTAGGGGATGAGCAGTTCTTC.

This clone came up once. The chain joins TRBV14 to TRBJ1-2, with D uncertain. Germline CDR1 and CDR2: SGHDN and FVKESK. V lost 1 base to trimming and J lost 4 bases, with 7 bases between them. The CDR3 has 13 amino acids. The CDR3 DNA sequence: TGTGCCAGCAGCCAAGTCATTTCCTATGGCTACACCTTC. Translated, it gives CASSQVISYGYTF.

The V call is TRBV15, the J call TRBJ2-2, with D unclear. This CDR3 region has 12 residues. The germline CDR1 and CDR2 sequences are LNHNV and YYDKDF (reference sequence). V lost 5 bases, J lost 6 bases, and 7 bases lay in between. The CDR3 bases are TGTGCCACCAGCCCACGAGCCGGGGAGCTGTTTTTT. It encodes CATSPRAGELFF.

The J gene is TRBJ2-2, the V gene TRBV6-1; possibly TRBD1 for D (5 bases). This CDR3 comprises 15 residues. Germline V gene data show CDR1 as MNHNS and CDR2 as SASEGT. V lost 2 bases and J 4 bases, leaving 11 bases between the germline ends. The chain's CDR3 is CASSESGSGTGELFF. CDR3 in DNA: TGTGCCAGCAGTGAATCAGGGTCGGGCACCGGGGAGCTGTTTTTT.